Given below is one TCR beta chain in context. The antigen remains undetermined. Via MiXCR, TCRdb re-called the 5' RACE reads, giving one row per CDR3 protein. Here the sample spans fewer than 250,000 distinct CDR3 sequences, 7.5% being singletons. These data are taken from a study of identical twins. Study-wide results and limits: There was an excess of low generation probability in the out-of-frame alpha sequences that twins shared. Sequences that were beta out-of-frame showed weaker excess twin sharing.

Separately, the same data were catalogued under a study of yellow fever vaccine responses in identical twins.

The sequence came from a woman aged 18-29 years in good health. Sequencing used CD8+ T cells sorted from blood.

The CDR3, as DNA: TGTGCCAGCAGCCCGCGGGAGAGACTAAACTACGAGCAGTACTTC. Protein: CASSPRERLNYEQYF. The V and J genes are TRBV7-9 and TRBJ2-7; 7 bases are shared with TRBD2. Trimming took 5 bases from V and 3 from J; bases not matched to a gene: 10. The CDR3 spans 15 residues. Germline V gives CDR1 SEHNR, CDR2 FQNEAQ (reference sequence).